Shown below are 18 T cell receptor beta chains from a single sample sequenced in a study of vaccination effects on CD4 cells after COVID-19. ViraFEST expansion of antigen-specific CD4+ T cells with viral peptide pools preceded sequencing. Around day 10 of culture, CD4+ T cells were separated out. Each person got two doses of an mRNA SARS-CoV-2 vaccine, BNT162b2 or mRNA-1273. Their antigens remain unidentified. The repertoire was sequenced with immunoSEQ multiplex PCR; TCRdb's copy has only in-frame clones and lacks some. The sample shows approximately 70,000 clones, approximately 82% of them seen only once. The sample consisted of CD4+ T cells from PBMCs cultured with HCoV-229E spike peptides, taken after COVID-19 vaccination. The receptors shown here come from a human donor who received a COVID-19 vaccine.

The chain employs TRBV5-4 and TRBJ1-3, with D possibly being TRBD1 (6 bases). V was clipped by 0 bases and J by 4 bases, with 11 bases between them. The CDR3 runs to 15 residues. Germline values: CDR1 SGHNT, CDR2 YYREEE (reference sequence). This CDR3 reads CASSLEGEKGNTIYF. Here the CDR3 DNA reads TGTGCCAGCAGCTTGGAGGGGGAAAAGGGAAACACCATATATTTT. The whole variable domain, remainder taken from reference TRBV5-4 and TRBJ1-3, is ETGVTQSPTHLIKTRGQQVTLRCSSQSGHNTVSWYQQALGQGPQFIFQYYREEENGRGNFPPRFSGLQFPNYSSELNVNALELDDSALYLCASSLEGEKGNTIYFGEGSWLTVV.

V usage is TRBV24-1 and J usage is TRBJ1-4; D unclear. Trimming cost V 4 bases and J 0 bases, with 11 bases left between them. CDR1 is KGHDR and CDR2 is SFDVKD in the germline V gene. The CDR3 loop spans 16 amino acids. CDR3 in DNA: TGTGCCACCAGTGAGGGCCGAGTTCCAACTAATGAAAAACTGTTTTTT. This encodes CATSEGRVPTNEKLFF.

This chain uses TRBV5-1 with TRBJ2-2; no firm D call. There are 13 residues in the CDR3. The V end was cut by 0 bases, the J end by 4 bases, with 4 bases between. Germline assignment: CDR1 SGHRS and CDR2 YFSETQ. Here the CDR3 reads CASSLETTGELFF. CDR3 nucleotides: TGCGCCAGCAGCTTGGAGACCACCGGGGAGCTGTTTTTT.

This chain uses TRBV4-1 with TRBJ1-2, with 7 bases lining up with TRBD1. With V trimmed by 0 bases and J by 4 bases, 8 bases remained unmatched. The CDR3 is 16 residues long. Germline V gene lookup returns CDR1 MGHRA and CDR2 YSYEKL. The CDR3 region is CASSQDQRRGSYGYTF. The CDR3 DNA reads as TGCGCCAGCAGCCAAGATCAGCGCAGGGGGTCCTATGGCTACACCTTC.

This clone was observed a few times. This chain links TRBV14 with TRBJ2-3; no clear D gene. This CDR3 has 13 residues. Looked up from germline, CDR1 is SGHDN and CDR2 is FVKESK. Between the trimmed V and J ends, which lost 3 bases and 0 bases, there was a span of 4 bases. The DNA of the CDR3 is TGTGCCAGCAGCCAGGACAGCACAGATACGCAGTATTTT. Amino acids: CASSQDSTDTQYF.

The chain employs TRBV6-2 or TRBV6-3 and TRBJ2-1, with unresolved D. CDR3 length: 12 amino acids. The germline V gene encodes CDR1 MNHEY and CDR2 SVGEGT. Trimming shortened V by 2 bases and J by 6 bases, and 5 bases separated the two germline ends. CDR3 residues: CASSYDRNEQFF. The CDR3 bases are TGTGCCAGCAGTTACGACCGCAATGAGCAGTTCTTC.

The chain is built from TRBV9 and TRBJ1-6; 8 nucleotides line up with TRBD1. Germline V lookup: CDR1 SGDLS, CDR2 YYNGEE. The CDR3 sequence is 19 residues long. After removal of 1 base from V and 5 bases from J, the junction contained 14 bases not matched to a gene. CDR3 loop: CASSVWGTGSESNNSPLHF. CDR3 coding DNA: TGTGCCAGCAGCGTATGGGGGACAGGCTCCGAGTCAAATAATTCACCCCTCCACTTT.

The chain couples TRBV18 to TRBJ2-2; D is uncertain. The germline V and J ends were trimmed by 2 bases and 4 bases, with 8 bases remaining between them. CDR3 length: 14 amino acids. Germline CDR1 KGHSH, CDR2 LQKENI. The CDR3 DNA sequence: TGTGCCAGCTCACCAGATTGGGGCACCGGGGAGCTGTTTTTT. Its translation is CASSPDWGTGELFF.

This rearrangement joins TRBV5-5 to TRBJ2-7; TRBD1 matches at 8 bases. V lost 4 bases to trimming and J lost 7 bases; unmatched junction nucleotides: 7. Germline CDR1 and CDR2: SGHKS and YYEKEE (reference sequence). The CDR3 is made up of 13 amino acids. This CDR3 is CASSHFDRGEQYV. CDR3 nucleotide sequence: TGTGCCAGCAGCCATTTCGACAGGGGTGAGCAGTACGTC.

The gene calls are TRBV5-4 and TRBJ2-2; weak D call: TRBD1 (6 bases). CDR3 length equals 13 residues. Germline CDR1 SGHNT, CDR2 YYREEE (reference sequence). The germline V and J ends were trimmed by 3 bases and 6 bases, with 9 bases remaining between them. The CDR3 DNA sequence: TGTGCCAGCAGCTGGGGGCACGCCGGGGAGCTGTTTTTT. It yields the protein CASSWGHAGELFF.

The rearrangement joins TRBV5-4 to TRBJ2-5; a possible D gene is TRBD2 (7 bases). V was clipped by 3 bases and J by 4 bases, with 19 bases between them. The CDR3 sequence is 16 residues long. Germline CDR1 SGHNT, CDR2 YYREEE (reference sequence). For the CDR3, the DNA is TGTGCCAGCAGCTCCGGTGGGGGGGCACTTCGAGAGACCCAGTACTTC. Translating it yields CASSSGGGALRETQYF.

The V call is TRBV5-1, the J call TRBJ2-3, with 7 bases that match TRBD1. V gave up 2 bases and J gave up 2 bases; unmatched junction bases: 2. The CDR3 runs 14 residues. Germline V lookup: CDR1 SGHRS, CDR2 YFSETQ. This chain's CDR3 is CASSFGQDTDTQYF. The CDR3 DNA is TGCGCCAGCAGCTTTGGACAGGACACAGATACGCAGTATTTT.

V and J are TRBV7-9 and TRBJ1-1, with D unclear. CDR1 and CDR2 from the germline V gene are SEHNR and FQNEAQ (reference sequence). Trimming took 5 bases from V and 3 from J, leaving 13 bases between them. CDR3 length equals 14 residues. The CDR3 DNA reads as TGTGCCAGCAGCGAGGTCCGTCGCGACACTGAAGCTTTCTTT. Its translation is CASSEVRRDTEAFF. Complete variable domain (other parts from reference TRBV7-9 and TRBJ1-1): DTGVSQNPRHKITKRGQNVTFRCDPISEHNRLYWYRQTLGQGPEFLTYFQNEAQLEKSRLLSDRFSAERPKGSFSTLEIQRTEQGDSAMYLCASSEVRRDTEAFFGQGTRLTVV.

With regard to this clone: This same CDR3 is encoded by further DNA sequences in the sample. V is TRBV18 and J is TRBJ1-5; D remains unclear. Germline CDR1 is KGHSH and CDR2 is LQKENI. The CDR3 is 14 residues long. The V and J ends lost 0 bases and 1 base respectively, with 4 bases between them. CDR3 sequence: CASSPPGSNQPQHF. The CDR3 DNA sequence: TGTGCCAGCTCACCACCGGGCAGCAATCAGCCCCAGCATTTT.

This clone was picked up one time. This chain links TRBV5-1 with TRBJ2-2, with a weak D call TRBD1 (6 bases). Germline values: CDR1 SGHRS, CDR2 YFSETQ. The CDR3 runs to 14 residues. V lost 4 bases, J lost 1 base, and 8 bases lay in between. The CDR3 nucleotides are TGCGCCAGCAGCCCACAGGGGAACACCGGGGAGCTGTTTTTT. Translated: CASSPQGNTGELFF.

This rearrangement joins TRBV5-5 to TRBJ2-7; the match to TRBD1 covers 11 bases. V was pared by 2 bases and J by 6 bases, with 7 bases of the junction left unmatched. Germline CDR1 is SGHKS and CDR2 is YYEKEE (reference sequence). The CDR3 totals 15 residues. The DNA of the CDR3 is TGTGCCAGCAGCTTCGGACAGGGGGCTATAGGCGAGCAGTACGTC. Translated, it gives CASSFGQGAIGEQYV.

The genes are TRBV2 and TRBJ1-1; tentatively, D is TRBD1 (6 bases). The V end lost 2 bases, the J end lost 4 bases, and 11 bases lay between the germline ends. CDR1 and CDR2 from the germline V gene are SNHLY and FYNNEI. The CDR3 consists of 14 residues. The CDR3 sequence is CASSEWGRSTEAFF. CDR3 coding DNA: TGTGCCAGCAGTGAATGGGGGCGGAGCACTGAAGCTTTCTTT.

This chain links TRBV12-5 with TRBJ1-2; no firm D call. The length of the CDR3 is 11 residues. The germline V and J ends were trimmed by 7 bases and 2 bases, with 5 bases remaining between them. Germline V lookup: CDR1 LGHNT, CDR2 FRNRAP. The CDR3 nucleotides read TGTGCTAGTGCATTAAACTATGGCTACACCTTC. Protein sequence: CASALNYGYTF.